This T cell receptor (beta chain) was observed in a study of cytomegalovirus exposure and HLA in healthy donors. Concerning this clone: Its antigen is unidentified.

The CDR3 has 17 residues. Unmatched junction bases numbered 9, after V lost 4 bases and J lost 0 bases. Germline CDR1 and CDR2: SGHNT and YYREEE (reference sequence). All donors participated as healthy donors of bone marrow. When sampled, the donors appeared nominally healthy, though they likely had unrecorded immune exposures. Study-wide results and limits: In a later analysis, HLA-associated beta chains showed higher expansion and lower generation probabilities than comparable chains. Presence/absence analysis assumed near-uniform sequencing depth across donors.

In the PCR, 60 Vbeta and 13 Jbeta primers were used. Using immunoSEQ multiplex PCR, the repertoire was profiled, and TCRdb retains in-frame clones only, with some absent. Among some 160,000 clones listed, approximately 80% were seen once. The J gene is TRBJ2-1, the V gene TRBV5-4; the match to TRBD2 covers 8 bases. This clonotype originated in a male donor in good health and CMV-seronegative. Sequenced: PBMCs. The chain's CDR3 is CASSQEAGVSSYNEQFF. CDR3 coding DNA: TGTGCCAGCAGCCAAGAAGCGGGGGTGAGCTCCTACAATGAGCAGTTCTTC.